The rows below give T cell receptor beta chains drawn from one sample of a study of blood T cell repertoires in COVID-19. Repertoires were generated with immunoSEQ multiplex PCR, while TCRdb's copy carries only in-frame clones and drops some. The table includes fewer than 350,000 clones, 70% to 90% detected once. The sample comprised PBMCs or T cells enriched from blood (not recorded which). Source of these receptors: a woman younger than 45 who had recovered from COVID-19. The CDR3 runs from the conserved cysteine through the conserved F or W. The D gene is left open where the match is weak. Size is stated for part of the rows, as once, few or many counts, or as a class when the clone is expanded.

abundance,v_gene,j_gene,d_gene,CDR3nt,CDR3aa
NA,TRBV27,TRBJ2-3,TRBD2,TGTGCCAGCAGTCCAACCGGGGCGGGGGTGAGAGATACGCAGTATTTT,CASSPTGAGVRDTQYF
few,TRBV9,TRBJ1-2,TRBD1,TGTGCCAGCAGCGTCGGGACAGGTGGCTATGGCTACACCTTC,CASSVGTGGYGYTF
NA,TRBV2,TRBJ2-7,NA,TGTGCCAGCAGCCTCCCCGGGGGCTCCTACGAGCAGTACTTC,CASSLPGGSYEQYF
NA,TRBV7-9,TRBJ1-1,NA,TGTGCCAGCAGCTTAACGGGGGTGAACACTGAAGCTTTCTTT,CASSLTGVNTEAFF
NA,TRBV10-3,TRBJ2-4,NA,TGTGCCATCAGTGAGCCTAAGGGAGCTAGCGACGGATCGGACATTCAGTACTTC,CAISEPKGASDGSDIQYF
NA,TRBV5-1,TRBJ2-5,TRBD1,TGCGCCAGCAGCATCGGACAGGGTGGGGAGACCCAGTACTTC,CASSIGQGGETQYF
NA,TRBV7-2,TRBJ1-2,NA,TGTGCCAGCAGCTTATTAATAAGGTCAGGGTCTAACTATGGCTACACCTTC,CASSLLIRSGSNYGYTF
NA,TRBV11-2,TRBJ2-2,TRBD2,TGTGCCAGCAGACCCCCGGGACTAGCGGGGGGCACGAACACCGGGGAGCTGTTTTTT,CASRPPGLAGGTNTGELFF
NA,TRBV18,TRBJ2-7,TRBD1,TGTGCCAGCTCACCCTTCAAACGCACGGCGGACAGGGCCGGTTACGAGCAGTACTTC,CASSPFKRTADRAGYEQYF
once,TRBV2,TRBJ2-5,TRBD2,TGTGCCAGCAGCCTGCTTAGCGGGAGAGAAGAGACCCAGTACTTC,CASSLLSGREETQYF
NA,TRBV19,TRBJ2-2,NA,TGTGCCAGTAGGACAGGGAACACCGGGGAGCTGTTTTTT,CASRTGNTGELFF